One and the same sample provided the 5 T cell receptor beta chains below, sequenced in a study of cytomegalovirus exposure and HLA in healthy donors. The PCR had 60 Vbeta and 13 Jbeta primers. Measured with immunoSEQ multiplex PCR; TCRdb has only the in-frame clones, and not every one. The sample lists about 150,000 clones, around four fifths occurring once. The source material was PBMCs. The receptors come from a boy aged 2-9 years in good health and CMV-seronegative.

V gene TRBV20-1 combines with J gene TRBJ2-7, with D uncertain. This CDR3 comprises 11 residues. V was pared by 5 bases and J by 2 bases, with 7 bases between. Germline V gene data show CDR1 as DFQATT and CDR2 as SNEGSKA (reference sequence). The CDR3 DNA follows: TGCAGTGCTTTGACTGCCTACGAGCAGTACTTC. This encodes CSALTAYEQYF.

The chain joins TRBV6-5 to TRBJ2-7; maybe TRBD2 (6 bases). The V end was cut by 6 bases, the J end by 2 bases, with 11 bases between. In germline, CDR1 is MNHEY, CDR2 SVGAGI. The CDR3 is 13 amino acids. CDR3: CASRGTSPYEQYF. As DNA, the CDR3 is TGTGCCAGCAGAGGGACTTCGCCCTACGAGCAGTACTTC.

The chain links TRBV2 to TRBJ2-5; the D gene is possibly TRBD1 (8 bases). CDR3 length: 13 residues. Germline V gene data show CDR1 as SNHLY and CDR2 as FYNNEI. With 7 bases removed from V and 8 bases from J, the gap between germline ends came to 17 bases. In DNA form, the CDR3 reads TGTGCCAGCATACAGGGGGGGATTAGTACCCAGTACTTC. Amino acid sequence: CASIQGGISTQYF.

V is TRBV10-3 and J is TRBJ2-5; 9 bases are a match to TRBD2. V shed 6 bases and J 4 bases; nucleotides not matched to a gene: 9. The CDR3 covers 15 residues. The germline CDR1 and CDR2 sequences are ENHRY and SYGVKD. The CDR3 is CAIRSAGGVGETQYF. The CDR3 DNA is TGTGCCATCAGATCAGCGGGAGGCGTGGGAGAGACCCAGTACTTC.

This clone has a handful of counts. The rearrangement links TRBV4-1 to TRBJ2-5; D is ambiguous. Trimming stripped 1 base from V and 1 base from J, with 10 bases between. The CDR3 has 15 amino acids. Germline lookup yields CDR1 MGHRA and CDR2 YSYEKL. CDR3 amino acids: CASSQGEALQETQYF. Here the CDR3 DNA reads TGCGCCAGCAGCCAAGGTGAAGCGCTCCAAGAGACCCAGTACTTC.